A selection of T cell receptor beta chains follows, all from one sample in a study of T cells in Graves' hyperthyroidism and ophthalmopathy. TCRdb itself ran the multiplex PCR reads through MiXCR, one entry per CDR3 protein. The data hold around 600,000 distinct CDR3 sequences, with roughly 45% observed a single time. Sequenced sample: peripheral blood or thyroid tissue (not recorded which). All receptors come from an adult man with Graves' disease, either hyperthyroidism or ophthalmopathy (not recorded which). CDR3s include the opening cysteine and the closing phenylalanine or tryptophan. A D gene is named only where the DNA matches it firmly. The size field is filled for only some rows; it gives once, few, many or a size class.

V,D,J,size,DNA,CDR3
TRBV5-6,-,TRBJ1-3,few,TGTGCCAGCAGCTCAGGGCCCCTCTCTGGAAACACCATATATTTT,CASSSGPLSGNTIYF
TRBV20-1,-,TRBJ1-4,many,TGCAGTGCTAGCCACAGGCCGGAACCCCAACTGTTTTTT,CSASHRPEPQLFF
TRBV12-3/TRBV12-4,-,TRBJ1-1,-,TGTGCCAGCAGTGGGGCCGGGACGGGGAACACTGAAGCTTTCTTT,CASSGAGTGNTEAFF
TRBV6-6,TRBD1,TRBJ1-1,few,TGTGCCAGCAGTGAAATCCGGACAGGGGACACTGAAGCTTTCTTT,CASSEIRTGDTEAFF
TRBV7-8,TRBD1,TRBJ1-6,-,TGTGCCAGCAGTTTCCGACAGGGAGGTTCACCCCTCCACTTT,CASSFRQGGSPLHF
TRBV3-1,TRBD1,TRBJ1-2,-,TGTGCCAGCAGCCAAGCCGGGACAGGGGGCGTTCATGGCTACACCTTC,CASSQAGTGGVHGYTF
TRBV7-2,TRBD1,TRBJ1-3,few,TGTGCCAGCAGCTTAGACCCGGGACAGGGGATAGCCATATATTTT,CASSLDPGQGIAIYF
TRBV9,TRBD2,TRBJ2-5,-,TGTGCCAGCAGCGTTACTAGCGGGGGTTCAACGGAGATCCAGTACTTC,CASSVTSGGSTEIQYF
TRBV7-9,TRBD2,TRBJ2-7,-,TGTGCCAGCAGTTCAATACTAGCGGGGTTAACCTACGAGCAGTACTTC,CASSSILAGLTYEQYF
TRBV5-1,-,TRBJ2-7,-,TGCGCCAGCAGCCCAACCCTCGAGCAGTACTTC,CASSPTLEQYF
TRBV20-1,-,TRBJ2-5,many,TGCAGTGCTAGTCTCAGGGCGCGAGAGACCCAGTACTTC,CSASLRARETQYF
TRBV19,TRBD1,TRBJ1-5,-,TGTGCCAGTAGGGAGACAGGGCGTCAGCCCCAGCATTTT,CASRETGRQPQHF
TRBV10-3,-,TRBJ1-6,many,TGTGCCATCAGTGAACTTACTCCGGGACACTATAATTCACCCCTCCACTTT,CAISELTPGHYNSPLHF
TRBV12-3/TRBV12-4,-,TRBJ1-2,-,TGTGCCAGCAACACTCGCGGGATTTCGGGAGGCTACACCTTC,CASNTRGISGGYTF
TRBV6-5,-,TRBJ1-2,-,TGTGCCAGCAGAGTACGGGATAACTATGGCTACACCTTC,CASRVRDNYGYTF
TRBV7-9,-,TRBJ1-6,-,TGTGCCAGCAGCCTGGGGTTGGCATGGTGTTCACCCCTCCACTTT,CASSLGLAWCSPLHF
TRBV16,TRBD1,TRBJ1-5,-,TGTGCCAGCAGCCCATTGGACAGGGGGCATCAGCCCCAGCATTTT,CASSPLDRGHQPQHF
TRBV29-1,-,TRBJ1-1,-,TGCAGCTTGGTATTGGAGGCCACTGAAGCTTTCTTT,CSLVLEATEAFF
TRBV19,-,TRBJ1-1,-,TGTGCCAGTAGAGTAAGAGGACAGCTGAACACTGAAGCTTTCTTT,CASRVRGQLNTEAFF
TRBV19,TRBD1,TRBJ1-2,-,TGTGCCAGTGGGGGGACAGGGGGAACTGGCTACACCTTC,CASGGTGGTGYTF
TRBV5-1,-,TRBJ1-6,many,TGCGCCAGCAGACAGGCCAATTCACCCCTCCACTTT,CASRQANSPLHF
TRBV15,-,TRBJ1-4,-,TGTGCCACCAGCAGACCCGTTGGAACCGGGCCTAATGAAAAACTGTTTTTT,CATSRPVGTGPNEKLFF
TRBV29-1,-,TRBJ1-2,many,TGCAGCGTTGCCCACAGCCATTATGGCTACACCTTC,CSVAHSHYGYTF
TRBV11-2,TRBD1,TRBJ1-1,-,TGTGCCAGCAGCTTCAATCCAGGGGGTACTGAAGCTTTCTTT,CASSFNPGGTEAFF
TRBV19,-,TRBJ2-3,once,TGTGCCAGTAGCTCAGGACGGATGCTCACAGATACGCAGTATTTT,CASSSGRMLTDTQYF
TRBV12-3/TRBV12-4,TRBD1,TRBJ1-1,-,TGTGCCAGCAGTTTAAATGGGGACAGGCGGACTGAAGCTTTCTTT,CASSLNGDRRTEAFF
TRBV2,-,TRBJ1-6,-,TGTGCCAGCAGGACGCCCACAGTGGGCATTGGTTCACCCCTCCACTTT,CASRTPTVGIGSPLHF
TRBV2,TRBD2,TRBJ2-5,-,TGTGCCAGCAACGCGGGGGGGCCGAGGGAGACCCAGTACTTC,CASNAGGPRETQYF
TRBV20-1,-,TRBJ1-2,-,TGCAGCTTCCGGGACAACAGTGGCTACACCTTC,CSFRDNSGYTF
TRBV15,TRBD1,TRBJ1-3,many,TGTGCCACCAGCAGGGGGGACAGGCTCGGAAACACCATATATTTT,CATSRGDRLGNTIYF
TRBV29-1,-,TRBJ2-7,-,TGCAGCGTTTTGGCCGGGGGATACGAGCAGTACTTC,CSVLAGGYEQYF